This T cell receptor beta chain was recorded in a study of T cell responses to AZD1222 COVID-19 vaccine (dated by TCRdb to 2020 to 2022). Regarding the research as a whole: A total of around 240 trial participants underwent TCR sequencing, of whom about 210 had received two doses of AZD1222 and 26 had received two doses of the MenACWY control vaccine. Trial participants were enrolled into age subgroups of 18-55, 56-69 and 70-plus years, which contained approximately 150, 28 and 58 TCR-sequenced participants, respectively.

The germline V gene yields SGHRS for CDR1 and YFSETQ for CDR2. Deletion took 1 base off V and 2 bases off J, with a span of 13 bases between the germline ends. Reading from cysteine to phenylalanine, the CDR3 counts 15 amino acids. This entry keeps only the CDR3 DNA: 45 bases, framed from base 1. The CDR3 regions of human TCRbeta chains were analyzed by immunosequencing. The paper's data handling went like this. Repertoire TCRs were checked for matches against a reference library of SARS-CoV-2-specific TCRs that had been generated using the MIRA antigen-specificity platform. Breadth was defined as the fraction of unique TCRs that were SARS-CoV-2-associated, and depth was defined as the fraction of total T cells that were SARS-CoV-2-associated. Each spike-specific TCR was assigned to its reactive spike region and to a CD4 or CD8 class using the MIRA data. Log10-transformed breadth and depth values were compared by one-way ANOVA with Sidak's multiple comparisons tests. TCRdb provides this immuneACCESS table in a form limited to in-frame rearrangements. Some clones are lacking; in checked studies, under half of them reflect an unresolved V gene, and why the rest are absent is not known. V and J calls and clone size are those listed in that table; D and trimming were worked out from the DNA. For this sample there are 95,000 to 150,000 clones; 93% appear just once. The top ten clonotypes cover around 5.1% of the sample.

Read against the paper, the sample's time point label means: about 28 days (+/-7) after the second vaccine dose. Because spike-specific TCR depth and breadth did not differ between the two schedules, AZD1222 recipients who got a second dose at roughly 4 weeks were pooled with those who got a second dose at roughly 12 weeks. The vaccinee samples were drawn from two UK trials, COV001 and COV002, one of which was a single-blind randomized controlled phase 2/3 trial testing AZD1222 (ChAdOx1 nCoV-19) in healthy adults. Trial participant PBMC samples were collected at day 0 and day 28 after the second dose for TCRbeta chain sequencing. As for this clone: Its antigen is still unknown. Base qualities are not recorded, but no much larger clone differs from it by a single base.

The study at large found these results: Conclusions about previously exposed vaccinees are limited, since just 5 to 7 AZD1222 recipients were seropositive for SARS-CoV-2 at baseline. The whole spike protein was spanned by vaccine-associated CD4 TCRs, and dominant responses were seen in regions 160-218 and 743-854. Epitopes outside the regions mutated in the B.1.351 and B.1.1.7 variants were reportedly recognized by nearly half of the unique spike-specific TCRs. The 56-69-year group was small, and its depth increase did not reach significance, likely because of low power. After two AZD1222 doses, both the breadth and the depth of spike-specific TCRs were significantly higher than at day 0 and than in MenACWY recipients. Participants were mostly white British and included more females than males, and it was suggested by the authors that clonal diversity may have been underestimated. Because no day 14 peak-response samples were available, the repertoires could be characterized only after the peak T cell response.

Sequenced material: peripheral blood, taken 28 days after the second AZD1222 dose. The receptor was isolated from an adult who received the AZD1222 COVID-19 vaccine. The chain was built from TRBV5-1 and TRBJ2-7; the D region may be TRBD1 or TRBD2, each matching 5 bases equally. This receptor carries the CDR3 CASSLQVGDPYEQYF. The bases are TGCGCCAGCAGCTTGCAAGTCGGGGACCCCTACGAGCAGTACTTC.